The clone carrying this TCR beta chain was seen a handful of times. Its antigen remains unidentified. These data come from a study of beta chain features in type 1 diabetes. The overall study: Cells sorted and examined across all samples totaled approximately 100 million.

The isolated RNA, all of it, was reverse transcribed, so expressed TCRB transcripts were what got sequenced. Method: immunoSEQ multiplex PCR; TCRdb's copy keeps in-frame clones and lacks some. The sample lists a few hundred thousand clones, around 10% occurring once. V lost 3 bases to trimming and J lost 0 bases, with 6 bases between them. Germline V gives CDR1 SGHVS, CDR2 FNYEAQ. The CDR3 spans 15 residues. Findings and limits, study-wide: The study found fewer insertions and more deletions at VDJ junctions in type 1 diabetes patients. Among patients, naive, central memory and Treg TCRB repertoires appeared more similar than among healthy donors. Moderately but significantly shorter TCRB CDR3s were found in Type 1 diabetes patients in all four CD4+ subsets. cDNA-based reads could over-represent cells with high TCR expression.

This clonotype originated in a man under 40 with type 1 diabetes. The rearrangement uses TRBV7-6 and TRBJ2-6; D gene unclear. The sequenced sample was central memory CD4+ T cells from blood. This CDR3 reads CASSLSASGANVLTF. The CDR3 DNA is TGTGCCAGCAGCTTGTCCGCCTCTGGGGCCAACGTCCTGACTTTC.